Below are 22 T cell receptor beta chains sequenced from a single sample in a study of cytomegalovirus exposure and HLA in healthy donors. Use of 60 Vbeta and 13 Jbeta primers characterized the PCR. The repertoire was sequenced with immunoSEQ multiplex PCR; TCRdb's copy has only in-frame clones and lacks some. The sample lists 80,000 or so clones, around 80% seen once, with 9% to 14% in the top ten. What was sequenced was PBMCs. These TCRs come from a male donor in good health and CMV-seropositive.

This clone was found a few times. This chain uses TRBV30 with TRBJ2-5, with D maybe TRBD1 (5 bases). Trimming cost V 5 bases and J 5 bases, with 15 bases left between them. This CDR3 is built from 13 residues. Germline CDR1 reads GTSNPN; CDR2 reads SVGIG (reference sequence). CDR3 region: CAWGWQGRETQYF. The CDR3 coding sequence is TGTGCCTGGGGATGGCAGGGCCGGGAGACCCAGTACTTC.

The J gene is TRBJ1-3, the V gene TRBV2; D is undetermined. Trimming left V 6 bases short and J 3 bases short, with 6 bases between. Germline loops: CDR1 SNHLY, CDR2 FYNNEI. There are 12 residues in the CDR3. As DNA, the CDR3 is TGTGCCAGCAGACTGGTTGGAAACACCATATATTTT. This encodes CASRLVGNTIYF.

This clone has a single count. The V call is TRBV7-9, the J call TRBJ2-5; a possible D gene is TRBD1 (5 bases). Trimming took 1 base from V and 7 from J, leaving 13 bases between them. The germline V gene has CDR1 SEHNR and CDR2 FQNEAQ (reference sequence). This CDR3 contains 14 residues. The CDR3: CASSLGGHRPTQYF. In nucleotides, the CDR3 is TGTGCCAGCAGCTTAGGCGGACACCGGCCGACCCAGTACTTC.

J is TRBJ2-3 and V is TRBV7-3; 8 nucleotides match TRBD2. The CDR3 is made up of 16 amino acids. CDR1 and CDR2 from the germline V gene are SGHTA and FQGTGA. V shed 4 bases, J shed 2 bases, and the junction held 8 bases outside the gene matches. The CDR3 spells CASSSGLAQPTDTQYF. As DNA, the CDR3 is TGTGCCAGCAGCTCCGGACTAGCCCAACCCACAGATACGCAGTATTTT. The complete variable domain, with remaining parts taken from reference TRBV7-3 and TRBJ2-3, reads GAGVSQTPSNKVTEKGKYVELRCDPISGHTALYWYRQSLGQGPEFLIYFQGTGAADDSGLPNDRFFAVRPEGSVSTLKIQRTERGDSAVYLCASSSGLAQPTDTQYFGPGTRLTVL.

This clone has more than one count but fewer than ten. V and J are TRBV5-1 and TRBJ1-1, with D possibly TRBD1 on 6 matching bases. Germline assignment: CDR1 SGHRS and CDR2 YFSETQ. This CDR3 is built from 12 residues. Deletions cut 4 bases from V and 4 bases from J, with 8 bases between. The DNA of the CDR3 is TGCGCCAGCAGCCCGGACAGCACTGAAGCTTTCTTT. Amino acids: CASSPDSTEAFF.

The chain carries TRBV30 and TRBJ2-1; the match to TRBD2 covers 13 bases. The CDR3 has 15 amino acids. Germline trimming cut 4 bases from V and 5 bases from J; bases unmatched to any gene: 5. Germline assignment: CDR1 GTSNPN and CDR2 SVGIG (reference sequence). The CDR3 DNA reads TGTGCCTGGACCGGGACTAGCGGGGTCCACAATGAGCAGTTCTTC. Translated, it gives CAWTGTSGVHNEQFF.

The chain employs TRBV6-1 and TRBJ2-3; perhaps TRBD2 as D (6 bases). The CDR3 is 12 residues long. Germline assignment: CDR1 MNHNS and CDR2 SASEGT. The germline V and J ends were trimmed by 3 bases and 8 bases, with 9 bases remaining between them. CDR3 DNA sequence: TGTGCCAGCAGTGACGGGGGTGGTACGCAGTATTTT. The encoded protein is CASSDGGGTQYF.

This clone was seen just once. The genes are TRBV27 and TRBJ2-1; TRBD2 agrees at 9 bases. Germline V CDR1 and CDR2: MNHEY, SMNVEV (reference sequence). The CDR3 has 16 amino acids. After removal of 6 bases from V and 8 bases from J, the junction contained 14 bases not matched to a gene. The CDR3 DNA reads TGTGCCAGCAGCCCTCCCCCGGGACTAGCTATTGATGAGCAGTTCTTC. Translating it yields CASSPPPGLAIDEQFF.

V and J are TRBV28 and TRBJ2-7; 7 bases agree with TRBD2. After removal of 5 bases from V and 7 bases from J, the junction contained 5 bases not matched to a gene. This CDR3 spans 12 amino acids. The germline gives CDR1 MDHEN, CDR2 SYDVKM. CDR3 loop: CASSPAGDEQYF. CDR3 DNA: TGTGCCAGCAGTCCTGCGGGGGATGAGCAGTACTTC.

This clone has a single count. The gene calls are TRBV30 and TRBJ2-7; TRBD1 matches 9 bases. The V segment lost 0 bases and the J segment 1 base; nucleotides outside the gene matches: 1. Germline CDR1 GTSNPN, CDR2 SVGIG (reference sequence). The CDR3 length is 14 residues. The CDR3 DNA reads TGTGCCTGGAGTGTTGGGACAGGGTCCTACGAGCAGTACTTC. Its translation: CAWSVGTGSYEQYF.

A word on this clone: The sample holds other DNA sequences that translate to the same CDR3. This rearrangement joins TRBV5-1 to TRBJ2-1; TRBD1 matches at 9 bases. V gave up 3 bases and J gave up 2 bases; unmatched junction bases: 3. The germline V gene encodes CDR1 SGHRS and CDR2 YFSETQ. The CDR3 covers 15 residues. The CDR3 coding sequence is TGCGCCAGCAGCTCCGGGACAGGGACCTACAATGAGCAGTTCTTC. Its translation is CASSSGTGTYNEQFF.

The genes are TRBV19 and TRBJ2-2; 7 positions match TRBD1. CDR3 length equals 14 residues. Germline assignment: CDR1 LNHDA and CDR2 SQIVND (reference sequence). Germline trimming cut 7 bases from V and 5 bases from J; bases unmatched to any gene: 7. The CDR3 DNA reads TGTGCCAGTAACCCCGGGACAGCAACCGGGGAGCTGTTTTTT. Its protein is CASNPGTATGELFF.

The chain employs TRBV25-1 and TRBJ2-3, with 8 bases lining up with TRBD2. V dropped 6 bases and J dropped 4; count of bases not matched to a gene: 3. This CDR3 is built from 13 residues. CDR1 and CDR2 (germline): MGHDK, SYGVNS. The CDR3 region has the DNA TGTGCCAGCAGCGGGAGGGTGTCAGATACGCAGTATTTT. This sequence encodes CASSGRVSDTQYF. Combining the CDR3 with reference TRBV25-1 and TRBJ2-3 gives the whole variable domain EADIYQTPRYLVIGTGKKITLECSQTMGHDKMYWYQQDPGMELHLIHYSYGVNSTEKGDLSSESTVSRIRTEHFPLTLESARPSHTSQYLCASSGRVSDTQYFGPGTRLTVL.

This clone was seen only once. This chain connects TRBV28 to TRBJ2-5; D is uncertain. Germline V CDR1 and CDR2: MDHEN, SYDVKM. This CDR3 comprises 14 residues. Trimming stripped 2 bases from V and 1 base from J, with 8 bases between. The CDR3 region has the DNA TGTGCCAGCAGTTTAATCTCCAGCCAAGAGACCCAGTACTTC. As protein: CASSLISSQETQYF. The variable domain in full, with the rest retrieved from reference TRBV28 and TRBJ2-5, is DVKVTQSSRYLVKRTGEKVFLECVQDMDHENMFWYRQDPGLGLRLIYFSYDVKMKEKGDIPEGYSVSREKKERFSLILESASTNQTSMYLCASSLISSQETQYFGPGTRLLVL.

The chain recombines TRBV11-2 with TRBJ2-5, with D unresolved. Trimming removed 3 bases from V and 7 bases from J, with 9 bases in between. Per germline, CDR1 SGHAT and CDR2 FQNNGV. The CDR3 spans 12 residues. In nucleotides, the CDR3 is TGTGCCAGCAGCTTCCCTCCGGGGACCCAGTACTTC. Translation gives CASSFPPGTQYF.

The gene calls are TRBV12-5 and TRBJ2-7; perhaps TRBD1 as D (5 bases). V was pared by 6 bases and J by 3 bases, with 9 bases between. This CDR3 spans 12 amino acids. The germline CDR1 and CDR2 sequences are LGHNT and FRNRAP. The CDR3: CASGPDSYEQYF. In DNA form, the CDR3 reads TGTGCTAGTGGCCCCGACAGCTACGAGCAGTACTTC. Combining the CDR3 with reference TRBV12-5 and TRBJ2-7 gives the whole variable domain DARVTQTPRHKVTEMGQEVTMRCQPILGHNTVFWYRQTMMQGLELLAYFRNRAPLDDSGMPKDRFSAEMPDATLATLKIQPSEPRDSAVYFCASGPDSYEQYFGPGTRLTVT.

This clone was seen just once. The chain carries TRBV28 and TRBJ1-2; possibly TRBD1 for D (5 bases). V was shortened by 6 bases and J by 3 bases, with 14 bases between the two germline ends. Germline loops: CDR1 MDHEN, CDR2 SYDVKM. The CDR3 consists of 14 residues. In nucleotides, the CDR3 is TGTGCCAGCAGCATTGGAGGGGCGTACTATGGCTACACCTTC. It translates to CASSIGGAYYGYTF.

The chain has TRBV30 and TRBJ1-2, with a tentative D call TRBD1 (6 bases). This CDR3 comprises 15 residues. V was trimmed by 4 bases and J by 4 bases, leaving 19 bases between them. Germline V gives CDR1 GTSNPN, CDR2 SVGIG (reference sequence). The CDR3 sequence is CAWTSNLIGGYGYTF. CDR3 nucleotides: TGTGCCTGGACCAGTAATCTAATAGGGGGCTATGGCTACACCTTC.

The V call is TRBV30, the J call TRBJ2-2; D is possibly TRBD1 (6 bases). This CDR3 spans 12 amino acids. Trimming stripped 8 bases from V and 6 bases from J, with 13 bases between. Looked up from germline, CDR1 is GTSNPN and CDR2 is SVGIG (reference sequence). CDR3 in amino acids: CAATGYSGELFF. CDR3 nucleotides: TGTGCCGCAACAGGGTACTCCGGGGAGCTGTTTTTT.

The rearrangement uses TRBV6-6 and TRBJ2-3; TRBD2 aligns across 8 bases. Germline CDR1 reads MNHNY; CDR2 reads SVGAGI (reference sequence). The CDR3 is 15 residues long. Trimming removed 7 bases from V and 6 bases from J; junction bases left unmatched: 12. The CDR3 DNA follows: TGTGCCAGCAAGGTACTAGCGGCACGGGCGGATACGCAGTATTTT. This sequence encodes CASKVLAARADTQYF.

The rearrangement uses TRBV11-2 and TRBJ2-5; 12 bases agree with TRBD2. Per the germline V gene, CDR1 is SGHAT and CDR2 is FQNNGV. The CDR3 runs 15 residues. V shed 0 bases and J 7 bases; nucleotides not matched to a gene: 3. For the CDR3, the DNA is TGTGCCAGCAGCTTAGATCTAGCGGGGGGGCGGACCCAGTACTTC. This gives the protein CASSLDLAGGRTQYF.

The chain joins TRBV7-2 to TRBJ2-1; D possibly corresponds to TRBD2 (6 bases). CDR3 length: 15 residues. Trimming cost V 1 base and J 9 bases, with 16 bases left between them. Germline V gene sequence: CDR1 SGHTA, CDR2 FQGNSA. The CDR3 spells CASSLVLIGSGEQFF. CDR3 DNA: TGTGCCAGCAGCTTAGTTCTTATCGGTAGCGGTGAGCAGTTCTTC.